Listed below are T cell receptor beta chains from one sample, sequenced in a study of control samples from healthy donors and cancer patients. Produced via immunoSEQ multiplex PCR; TCRdb's table is partial and in-frame only. The sample records around 100,000 clones, 80% to 90% being singletons. The sequenced sample was blood. The receptors here all came from a man aged 30 to 45 in good health. Both conserved end residues are part of each CDR3. A D gene is named only where the DNA matches it firmly. Expanded clones get a size class; other rows say once, few or many, or leave the size out.

v_gene	abundance	j_gene	d_gene	CDR3aa	CDR3nt
TRBV5-1	-	TRBJ2-7	TRBD1	CASSLGQGLSYEQYF	TGCGCCAGCAGCTTGGGACAGGGGCTCTCCTACGAGCAGTACTTC
TRBV4-2	-	TRBJ2-1	-	CASSQDLFLNEQFF	TGTGCCAGCAGCCAAGACCTATTTCTCAATGAGCAGTTCTTC
TRBV7-6	-	TRBJ1-5	-	CASSLEEGQPQHF	TGTGCCAGCAGCTTAGAGGAGGGTCAGCCCCAGCATTTT
TRBV24-1	-	TRBJ2-3	TRBD1	CATSITGGPDTQYF	TGTGCCACCAGCATAACAGGGGGCCCAGATACGCAGTATTTT
TRBV4-1	-	TRBJ2-5	TRBD2	CASSQDPSGVQETQYF	TGCGCCAGCAGCCAAGATCCTAGCGGGGTACAAGAGACCCAGTACTTC
TRBV5-1	-	TRBJ1-1	-	CASSLQGTSVEAFF	TGCGCCAGCAGCTTACAGGGTACCTCAGTAGAAGCTTTCTTT
TRBV3-1/TRBV3-2	-	TRBJ2-2	-	CASSQVGGAGELFF	TGTGCCAGCAGCCAAGTAGGGGGGGCCGGGGAGCTGTTTTTT
TRBV9	few	TRBJ1-3	-	CASSVDNRFSGNTIYF	TGTGCCAGCAGCGTAGACAACAGGTTCTCTGGAAACACCATATATTTT
TRBV2	-	TRBJ2-4	-	CASNRDNTEHIQYF	TGTGCCAGCAATCGTGACAACACCGAACACATTCAGTACTTC
TRBV10-3	-	TRBJ1-5	-	CAISAGEVGQPQHF	TGTGCCATCAGCGCAGGCGAAGTGGGACAGCCCCAGCATTTT
TRBV6-5	-	TRBJ2-3	TRBD2	CASNRRTSGTDTQYF	TGTGCCAGCAATCGACGGACTAGCGGCACAGATACGCAGTATTTT
TRBV5-6	-	TRBJ2-2	TRBD1	CASSPGTGNPARDTGELFF	TGTGCCAGCAGCCCAGGGACAGGCAACCCCGCCCGGGACACCGGGGAGCTGTTTTTT
TRBV16	-	TRBJ1-2	TRBD1	CASSQSAGGSYGYTF	TGTGCCAGCAGCCAATCGGCAGGGGGCTCCTATGGCTACACCTTC
TRBV2	-	TRBJ1-4	-	CASSEVRGVEKLFF	TGTGCCAGCAGTGAAGTAAGGGGGGTAGAAAAACTGTTTTTT
TRBV7-8	-	TRBJ1-4	-	CASSPSRGGFEKLFF	TGTGCCAGCAGCCCCAGTAGGGGGGGCTTTGAAAAACTGTTTTTT
TRBV28	-	TRBJ1-3	-	CASSLYRLLSGNTIYF	TGTGCCAGCAGTTTATATCGGCTGCTCTCTGGAAACACCATATATTTT